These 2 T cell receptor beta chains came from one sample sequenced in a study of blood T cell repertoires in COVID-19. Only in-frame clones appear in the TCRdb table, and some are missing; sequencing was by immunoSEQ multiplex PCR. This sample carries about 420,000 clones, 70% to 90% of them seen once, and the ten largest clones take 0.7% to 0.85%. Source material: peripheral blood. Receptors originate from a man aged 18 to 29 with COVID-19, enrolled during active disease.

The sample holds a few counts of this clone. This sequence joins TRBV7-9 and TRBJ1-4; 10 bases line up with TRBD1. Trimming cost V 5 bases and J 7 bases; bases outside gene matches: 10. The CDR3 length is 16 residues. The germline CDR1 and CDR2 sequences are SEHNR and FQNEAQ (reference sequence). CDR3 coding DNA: TGTGCCAGCAGCAAAGACAGGGGGCTGGTCGGTGAAAAACTGTTTTTT. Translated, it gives CASSKDRGLVGEKLFF.

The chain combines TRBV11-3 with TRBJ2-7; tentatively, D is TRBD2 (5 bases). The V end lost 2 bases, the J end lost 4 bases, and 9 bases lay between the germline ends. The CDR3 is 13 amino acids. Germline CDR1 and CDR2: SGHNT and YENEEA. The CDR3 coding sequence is TGTGCCAGCAGCTTACTCGGGGAATACGAGCAGTACTTC. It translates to CASSLLGEYEQYF.